This is a list of T cell receptor beta chains from one sample in a study of CD8 T cells in Susac syndrome. TCRdb reprocessed the immunoSEQ multiplex PCR reads with MiXCR, giving one entry per CDR3 protein. The data show around 200,000 distinct CDR3 sequences, 95% seen once. Sequenced material: CD4+ T cells from PBMCs. The receptor source for this set is a human donor in good health. CDR3s include the opening cysteine and the closing phenylalanine or tryptophan. D genes are given only for firm matches. Where a row states a size, it is once, few, many or the class of an expanded clone; other rows omit it.

cdr3_length: 16
clone_size: -
v_call: TRBV20-1
j_call: TRBJ1-2
d_call: TRBD1
cdr3_nt: TGCAGTGCTAGTTGGGGACAGGAGCAAGTTAACTATGGCTACACCTTC
cdr3_aa: CSASWGQEQVNYGYTF

cdr3_length: 15
clone_size: -
v_call: TRBV23-1
j_call: TRBJ2-5
d_call: -
cdr3_nt: TGCGCCAGCAGTCTTGACGGAGGAAGCCAAGAGACCCAGTACTTC
cdr3_aa: CASSLDGGSQETQYF

cdr3_length: 13
clone_size: -
v_call: TRBV20-1
j_call: TRBJ2-7
d_call: -
cdr3_nt: TGCAGTGCTAGAGATCCAAGAACCTACGAGCAGTACTTC
cdr3_aa: CSARDPRTYEQYF

cdr3_length: 14
clone_size: once
v_call: TRBV15
j_call: TRBJ1-1
d_call: -
cdr3_nt: TGTGCCACCAGCTCATTGGACCTACAGGGTGTGGCTTTCTTT
cdr3_aa: CATSSLDLQGVAFF

cdr3_length: 12
clone_size: -
v_call: TRBV29-1
j_call: TRBJ2-5
d_call: -
cdr3_nt: TGCAGCTCGGACCCCCGGGGAGAGACCCAGTACTTC
cdr3_aa: CSSDPRGETQYF

cdr3_length: 14
clone_size: -
v_call: TRBV20-1
j_call: TRBJ2-7
d_call: -
cdr3_nt: TGCAGTGCTAGTATCGGCGGGGCCCCCTACGAGCAGTACTTC
cdr3_aa: CSASIGGAPYEQYF

cdr3_length: 16
clone_size: -
v_call: TRBV24-1
j_call: TRBJ2-4
d_call: TRBD1
cdr3_nt: TGTGCCACCAGTGGTGGGACAGGGCTAGCCAAAAACATTCAGTACTTC
cdr3_aa: CATSGGTGLAKNIQYF

cdr3_length: 14
clone_size: -
v_call: TRBV14
j_call: TRBJ2-5
d_call: TRBD1
cdr3_nt: TGTGCCAGCAGCCTCTACAGGGGAGACGAGACCCAGTACTTC
cdr3_aa: CASSLYRGDETQYF

cdr3_length: 15
clone_size: -
v_call: TRBV7-9
j_call: TRBJ1-1
d_call: TRBD1
cdr3_nt: TGTGCCAGCAGCCTCCAGGACAGGGGGAGCACTGAAGCTTTCTTT
cdr3_aa: CASSLQDRGSTEAFF

cdr3_length: 13
clone_size: -
v_call: TRBV4-3
j_call: TRBJ2-3
d_call: -
cdr3_nt: TGCGCCAGCAGCCAGGGGGCGGGAGATACGCAGTATTTT
cdr3_aa: CASSQGAGDTQYF

cdr3_length: 13
clone_size: -
v_call: TRBV3-1
j_call: TRBJ1-2
d_call: -
cdr3_nt: TGTGCCAGCAGCCCCGGCAGCATCTATGGCTACACCTTC
cdr3_aa: CASSPGSIYGYTF

cdr3_length: 17
clone_size: -
v_call: TRBV29-1
j_call: TRBJ1-5
d_call: -
cdr3_nt: TGCAGCGTTGAGGGGAGCAGGGTAGCCAAGACGAATCAGCCCCAGCATTTT
cdr3_aa: CSVEGSRVAKTNQPQHF

cdr3_length: 13
clone_size: once
v_call: TRBV6-5
j_call: TRBJ1-5
d_call: -
cdr3_nt: TGTGCCAGCAGTTACTCATTGGATCAGCCCCAGCATTTT
cdr3_aa: CASSYSLDQPQHF

cdr3_length: 13
clone_size: -
v_call: TRBV3-1
j_call: TRBJ2-1
d_call: -
cdr3_nt: TGTGCCAGCAGCCAAGGCGGGGTTAACTTCCTGCTCTTC
cdr3_aa: CASSQGGVNFLLF

cdr3_length: 13
clone_size: -
v_call: TRBV12-3/TRBV12-4
j_call: TRBJ1-5
d_call: -
cdr3_nt: TGTGCCAGCAGTTTACTGGACAATCAGCCCCAGCATTTT
cdr3_aa: CASSLLDNQPQHF

cdr3_length: 15
clone_size: -
v_call: TRBV5-4
j_call: TRBJ2-1
d_call: TRBD2
cdr3_nt: TGTGCCAGCAGCTTGCGTACTAGCGGGGGATGGGAGCAGTTCTTC
cdr3_aa: CASSLRTSGGWEQFF